This passage covers 16 T cell receptor beta chains from one sample sequenced in a study of shared clonotypes between healthy human individuals (dated by TCRdb to about 2020). Libraries were constructed by the immunoSEQ multiplex PCR assay. TCRdb re-hosts the immuneACCESS table, in-frame sequences only. Its copies lack some clones; in the studies checked, an unresolved V gene accounts for under half of them, and the cause for the rest is not known. The sample table holds about 2.2 million clones, of which about 93% were seen once. Clones ranked in the top ten supply under 2% of the sample. CD8 naive samples were CD45RO-negative cells positively selected for CCR7, giving a CD45RA+CCR7+ population that excluded TemRA cells. Sequencing was done on a sample of naive CD8+ T cells from PBMCs. This sample's cell subset or site label indicates: CD45RA+CCR7+. The receptors stem from a man aged 18 to 30 in good health. Some clones in this sample may be carry-over from other donors' samples.

This clone was seen just once. The chain employs TRBV27 and TRBJ2-5; 8 bases are a match to TRBD2. Germline loops: CDR1 MNHEY, CDR2 SMNVEV (reference sequence). Germline trimming cut 6 bases from V and 3 bases from J; bases unmatched to any gene: 12. There are 16 residues in the CDR3. The CDR3 DNA is TGTGCCAGCAGCTACTTATCGGGACTAGTCAAAGAGACCCAGTACTTC. Its protein product is CASSYLSGLVKETQYF.

This chain uses TRBV7-9 with TRBJ2-2; no definite D call. Germline assignment: CDR1 SEHNR and CDR2 FQNEAQ (reference sequence). Between the trimmed V and J ends, which lost 4 bases and 8 bases, there was a span of 8 bases. The CDR3 totals 12 residues. DNA for the CDR3: TGTGCCAGCAGCTCCCGTGGAGGGGAGCTGTTTTTT. Translated: CASSSRGGELFF. Looking up the rest from reference TRBV7-9 and TRBJ2-2 gives the full variable domain: DTGVSQNPRHKITKRGQNVTFRCDPISEHNRLYWYRQTLGQGPEFLTYFQNEAQLEKSRLLSDRFSAERPKGSFSTLEIQRTEQGDSAMYLCASSSRGGELFFGEGSRLTVL.

The chain uses TRBV27 and TRBJ2-7, with 12 bases matching TRBD2. This CDR3 contains 16 residues. Trimming at V came to 2 bases and at J to 4 bases, leaving 6 bases not matched to a gene. CDR1 MNHEY and CDR2 SMNVEV come from the germline V gene (reference sequence). CDR3 sequence (DNA): TGTGCCAGCAGTTTACTAGCGGGAGGGACTCTGTACGAGCAGTACTTC. Translation gives CASSLLAGGTLYEQYF.

This clone was found once. Other DNA sequences in this sample translate to the same CDR3. The chain joins TRBV5-1 to TRBJ1-1, with TRBD1 matching over 10 bases. The CDR3 consists of 14 residues. The J segment lost 5 bases and the V segment lost 3 bases, leaving 4 bases of the junction unmatched. The V gene's germline CDR1 is SGHRS and CDR2 YFSETQ. CDR3: CASSWTGGRTEAFF. The CDR3 DNA is TGCGCCAGCAGCTGGACAGGGGGAAGAACTGAAGCTTTCTTT. The variable domain in full, with the rest retrieved from reference TRBV5-1 and TRBJ1-1, is KAGVTQTPRYLIKTRGQQVTLSCSPISGHRSVSWYQQTPGQGLQFLFEYFSETQRNKGNFPGRFSGRQFSNSRSEMNVSTLELGDSALYLCASSWTGGRTEAFFGQGTRLTVV.

The chain recombines TRBV7-9 with TRBJ2-3; TRBD2 aligns across 10 bases. Germline V CDR1 and CDR2: SEHNR, FQNEAQ (reference sequence). This CDR3 contains 15 residues. The trim removed 9 bases at V and 3 bases at J, leaving 9 bases unmatched. In DNA form, the CDR3 reads TGTGCCAGTGCGAAGCGGGAGGGCCCGACAGATACGCAGTATTTT. This translates into CASAKREGPTDTQYF. The entire variable domain, with the rest obtained from reference TRBV7-9 and TRBJ2-3, is as follows: DTGVSQNPRHKITKRGQNVTFRCDPISEHNRLYWYRQTLGQGPEFLTYFQNEAQLEKSRLLSDRFSAERPKGSFSTLEIQRTEQGDSAMYLCASAKREGPTDTQYFGPGTRLTVL.

This chain joins TRBV28 and TRBJ2-7; 7 positions match TRBD1. The CDR3 is 14 amino acids. From germline, CDR1 is MDHEN and CDR2 SYDVKM. The V gene end was trimmed by 3 bases and the J gene end by 2 bases; junction bases not matched to a gene: 4. As DNA, the CDR3 is TGTGCCAGCAGTTTCTGGACAGGACCCTACGAGCAGTACTTC. Its translation: CASSFWTGPYEQYF.

The rearrangement links TRBV2 to TRBJ2-5; no clear D gene. CDR3 length: 13 amino acids. V dropped 2 bases and J dropped 3 bases, with 7 bases sitting between them. Germline lookup yields CDR1 SNHLY and CDR2 FYNNEI. The CDR3 region is CASSEQVEETQYF. DNA for the CDR3: TGTGCCAGCAGTGAACAGGTAGAAGAGACCCAGTACTTC.

The chain is built from TRBV6-5 and TRBJ2-1, with 9 positions matching TRBD1. The CDR3 spans 16 residues. Germline CDR1 is MNHEY and CDR2 is SVGAGI. V was pared by 0 bases and J by 6 bases, with 6 bases of the junction left unmatched. The CDR3 DNA sequence: TGTGCCAGCAGTTACTCGGGGACAGGGAAGCTCAATGAGCAGTTCTTC. It is translated as CASSYSGTGKLNEQFF.

V usage is TRBV29-1 and J usage is TRBJ1-5; tentative D call: TRBD1 (5 bases). From germline, CDR1 is SQVTM and CDR2 ANQGSEA. Deletions cut 4 bases from V and 9 bases from J, with 16 bases between. The CDR3 runs 13 residues. DNA of the CDR3: TGCAGCGTTGGAGGGGCTGGGCAGGGGCCCCAGCATTTT. This codes for CSVGGAGQGPQHF.

Remarks on this clone: The sample contains more than one DNA sequence encoding this CDR3. This chain uses TRBV9 with TRBJ2-3; 7 bases align to TRBD2. With V trimmed by 0 bases and J by 4 bases, 2 bases remained unmatched. The CDR3 runs 14 residues. Per germline, CDR1 SGDLS and CDR2 YYNGEE. CDR3 sequence: CASSVAGGSDTQYF. Here the CDR3 DNA reads TGTGCCAGCAGCGTAGCGGGAGGCTCAGATACGCAGTATTTT.

V is TRBV19 and J is TRBJ1-1, with D perhaps matching TRBD1 (5 bases). The CDR3 runs 12 residues. Germline V gene sequence: CDR1 LNHDA, CDR2 SQIVND (reference sequence). Trimming left V 5 bases short and J 6 bases short, with 10 bases between. The CDR3 DNA follows: TGTGCCAGTAGTTGGGGGACTTCTGAAGCTTTCTTT. Its translation: CASSWGTSEAFF.

The chain joins TRBV19 to TRBJ2-3, with TRBD2 identical over 9 bases. The germline V gene has CDR1 LNHDA and CDR2 SQIVND (reference sequence). This CDR3 has 16 amino acids. V lost 6 bases, J lost 3 bases, and 10 bases stayed unmatched. CDR3 in amino acids: CASRINGLARTDTQYF. Written as DNA, the CDR3 is TGTGCCAGTAGGATCAACGGACTAGCGAGGACAGATACGCAGTATTTT.

The chain combines TRBV2 with TRBJ2-6; no firm D call. Germline CDR1 is SNHLY and CDR2 is FYNNEI. The CDR3 has 13 amino acids. The V end lost 10 bases, the J end lost 3 bases, and 10 bases lay between the germline ends. CDR3 sequence reads: CATPSGGANVLTF. DNA of the CDR3: TGTGCCACTCCATCGGGTGGGGCCAACGTCCTGACTTTC.

This clone showed up just a few times. The chain links TRBV10-2 to TRBJ1-2; 7 nucleotides agree with TRBD1. The CDR3 runs 13 residues. The germline gives CDR1 WSHSY, CDR2 SAAADI. The V gene end was trimmed by 10 bases and the J gene end by 6 bases; junction bases not matched to a gene: 11. This CDR3 is CAISTGTDNGYTF. The CDR3 coding sequence is TGCGCCATCTCAACGGGGACAGATAATGGCTACACCTTC.

J is TRBJ2-4 and V is TRBV7-6, with TRBD2 matching over 8 bases. V was clipped by 1 base and J by 8 bases; unmatched bases: 13. The CDR3 contains 17 residues. CDR1 is SGHVS and CDR2 is FNYEAQ in the germline V gene. CDR3 nucleotide sequence: TGTGCCAGCAGCTTAGAAACCCCTACGGGAGGGCCGTACATTCAGTACTTC. It encodes CASSLETPTGGPYIQYF.

The chain is built from TRBV9 and TRBJ2-7, with 11 bases lining up with TRBD1. V was pared by 3 bases and J by 6 bases, with 11 bases of the junction left unmatched. This CDR3 is 16 amino acids long. Germline V gene sequence: CDR1 SGDLS, CDR2 YYNGEE. The CDR3 bases are TGTGCCAGCAGCGCCCTCGGACAGGGGGCCGTCGGCGAGCAGTACTTC. It is translated as CASSALGQGAVGEQYF.